This T cell receptor beta chain was profiled in a study of patients and donors after allogeneic stem cell transplantation. One entry per CDR3 protein, called by TCRdb with MiXCR from the RT-PCR reads. The sample shows about 150,000 distinct CDR3 sequences, approximately 40% of them seen only once. V lost 5 bases, J lost 5 bases, and 11 bases stayed unmatched. This CDR3 is 16 amino acids long. Per the germline V gene, CDR1 is SEHNR and CDR2 is FQNEAQ (reference sequence). This clonotype was counted only a few times. This sequence originates from a human donor who was either an allogeneic HSCT recipient or a stem cell or donor lymphocyte infusion donor (not recorded which). It is not recorded whose cells these are; they may come from a transplant donor. The sequenced sample was blood, either unsorted or a sorted T cell fraction (not recorded which). The chain combines TRBV7-9 with TRBJ1-1; 10 bases are a match to TRBD1. Here the CDR3 reads CASSPRDRGIGTEAFF. The DNA for the CDR3 is TGTGCCAGCAGCCCCCGGGACAGGGGCATTGGGACTGAAGCTTTCTTT.